One T cell receptor (beta chain) is described in this entry. Its specificity is unknown. The V and J ends lost 4 bases and 5 bases, in that order; junction bases with no gene match: 7. CDR1 is SGHRS and CDR2 is YFSETQ in the germline V gene. This CDR3 is 16 amino acids long. These data originate in a study of shared clonotypes between healthy human individuals. Findings of the study overall: Estimated richness was generally greater in naive than memory subsets. A small donor pool kept down the genetic and exposure-history diversity that was represented.

Generated by immunoSEQ multiplex PCR, the TCRdb table keeps only in-frame clones and is missing some. The data show about 1 million clones, with about 75% seen just once and less than 1.5% held by the top ten. This clonotype originated in a man aged 18-30 years in good health. Sequenced sample: memory CD4+ T cells sorted from blood. The subset denotes: CD45RA-negative fraction. The V gene is TRBV5-1, the J gene TRBJ1-6; TRBD1 aligns across 9 bases. In DNA form, the CDR3 reads TGCGCCAGCAGCGTATTGGACAGGGGTCATAATTCACCCCTCCACTTT. This sequence encodes CASSVLDRGHNSPLHF.